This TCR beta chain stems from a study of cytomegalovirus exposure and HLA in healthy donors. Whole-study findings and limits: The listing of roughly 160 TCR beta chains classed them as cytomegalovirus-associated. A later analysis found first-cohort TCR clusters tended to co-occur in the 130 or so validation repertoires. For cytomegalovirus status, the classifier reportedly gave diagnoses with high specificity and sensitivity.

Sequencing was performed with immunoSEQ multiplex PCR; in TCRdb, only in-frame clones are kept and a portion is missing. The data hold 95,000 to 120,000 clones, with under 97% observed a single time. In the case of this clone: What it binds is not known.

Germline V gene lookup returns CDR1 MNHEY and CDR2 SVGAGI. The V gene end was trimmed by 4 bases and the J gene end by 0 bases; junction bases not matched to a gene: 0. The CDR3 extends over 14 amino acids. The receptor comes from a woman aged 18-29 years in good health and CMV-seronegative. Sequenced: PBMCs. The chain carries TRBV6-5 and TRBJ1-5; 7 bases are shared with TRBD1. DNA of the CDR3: TGTGCCAGCAGTTGGGACAGTAGCAATCAGCCCCAGCATTTT. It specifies CASSWDSSNQPQHF.